This T cell receptor beta chain was sequenced during a study of blood T cell repertoires in COVID-19. Germline V gene lookup returns CDR1 SGHRS and CDR2 YFSETQ. Unmatched junction bases numbered 4, after V lost 2 bases and J lost 0 bases. The CDR3 runs 15 residues. Clones were read by immunoSEQ multiplex PCR, and TCRdb kept only the in-frame ones, dropping some. The sample lists about 46,000 clones, 70% to 90% occurring once. This TCR came from a woman at least 80 years old with COVID-19, enrolled during active disease. The chain joins TRBV5-1 to TRBJ2-5; TRBD1 aligns across 7 bases. Sequencing used peripheral blood. CDR3 sequence reads: CASSLLGQYQETQYF. The CDR3 coding sequence is TGCGCCAGCAGCTTATTGGGACAGTACCAAGAGACCCAGTACTTC.